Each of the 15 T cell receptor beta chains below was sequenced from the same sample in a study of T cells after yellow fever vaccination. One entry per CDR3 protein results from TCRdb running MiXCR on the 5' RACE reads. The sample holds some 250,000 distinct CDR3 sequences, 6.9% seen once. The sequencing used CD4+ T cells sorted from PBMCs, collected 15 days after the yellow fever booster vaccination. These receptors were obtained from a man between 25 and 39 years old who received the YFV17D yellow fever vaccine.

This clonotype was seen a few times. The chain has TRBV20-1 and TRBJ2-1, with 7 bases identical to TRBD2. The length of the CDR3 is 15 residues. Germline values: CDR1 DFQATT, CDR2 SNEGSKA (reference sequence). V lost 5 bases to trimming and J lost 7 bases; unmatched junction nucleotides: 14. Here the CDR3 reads CSAPPRRGSLNEQFF. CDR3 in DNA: TGCAGTGCTCCCCCCCGCCGCGGGAGTTTGAATGAGCAGTTCTTC.

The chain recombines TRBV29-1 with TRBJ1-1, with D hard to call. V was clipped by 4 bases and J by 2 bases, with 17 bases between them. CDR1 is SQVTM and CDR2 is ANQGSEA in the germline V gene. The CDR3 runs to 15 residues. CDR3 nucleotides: TGCAGCGTTGGGATCTCCGGAGGAATTAACACTGAAGCTTTCTTT. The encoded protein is CSVGISGGINTEAFF.

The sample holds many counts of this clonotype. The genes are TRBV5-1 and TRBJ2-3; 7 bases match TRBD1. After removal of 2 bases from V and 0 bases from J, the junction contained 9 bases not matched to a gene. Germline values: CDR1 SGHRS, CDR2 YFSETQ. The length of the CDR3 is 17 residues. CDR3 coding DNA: TGCGCCAGCAGCTTAAAAGCAGGGGGAGCTAGCACAGATACGCAGTATTTT. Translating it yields CASSLKAGGASTDTQYF.

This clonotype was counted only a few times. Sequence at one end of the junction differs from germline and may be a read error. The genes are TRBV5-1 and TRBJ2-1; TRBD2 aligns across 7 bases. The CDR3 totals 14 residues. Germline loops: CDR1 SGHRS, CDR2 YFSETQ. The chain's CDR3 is CASSLDSGGRKTSF. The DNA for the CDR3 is TGCGCCAGCAGCTTGGACTCGGGCGGGAGAAAGACATCTTTC.

In DNA form, the CDR3 reads TGTGCCAGCAGTAACCATGGGGGCCTCAGCAATCAGCCCCAGCATTTT. Amino acids: CASSNHGGLSNQPQHF. The rearrangement joins TRBV5-5 to TRBJ1-5; a possible D gene is TRBD1 (6 bases). The CDR3 extends over 16 amino acids. Germline CDR1 is SGHKS and CDR2 is YYEKEE (reference sequence). With 5 bases removed from V and 1 base from J, the gap between germline ends came to 16 bases.

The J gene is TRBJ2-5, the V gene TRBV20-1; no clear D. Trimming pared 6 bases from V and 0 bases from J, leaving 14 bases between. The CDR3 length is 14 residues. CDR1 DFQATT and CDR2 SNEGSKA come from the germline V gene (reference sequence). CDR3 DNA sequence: TGCAGTGCAAATAATGGGCACGACCAAGAGACCCAGTACTTC. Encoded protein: CSANNGHDQETQYF.

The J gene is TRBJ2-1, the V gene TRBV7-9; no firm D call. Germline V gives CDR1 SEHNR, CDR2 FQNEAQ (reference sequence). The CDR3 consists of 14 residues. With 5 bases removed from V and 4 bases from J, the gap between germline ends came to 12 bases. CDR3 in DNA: TGTGCCAGCAGCCCCTCTACAAGGTACAATGAGCAGTTCTTC. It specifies CASSPSTRYNEQFF.

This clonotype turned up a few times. CDR3 DNA sequence: TGTGCCAGTAGTATAAGGCTGGGTGGCACTGAAGCTTTCTTT. This sequence encodes CASSIRLGGTEAFF. The chain employs TRBV19 and TRBJ1-1; no clear D gene. V lost 2 bases to trimming and J lost 4 bases, with 11 bases between them. The CDR3 runs 14 residues. CDR1 and CDR2 from the germline V gene are LNHDA and SQIVND (reference sequence).

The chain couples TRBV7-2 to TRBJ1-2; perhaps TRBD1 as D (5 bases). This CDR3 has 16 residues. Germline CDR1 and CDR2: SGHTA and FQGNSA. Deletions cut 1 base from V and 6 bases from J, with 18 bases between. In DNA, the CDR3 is TGTGCCAGCAGCTTAGTCCGGGGCAGAAAAGGGGATGGCTACACCTTC. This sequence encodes CASSLVRGRKGDGYTF.

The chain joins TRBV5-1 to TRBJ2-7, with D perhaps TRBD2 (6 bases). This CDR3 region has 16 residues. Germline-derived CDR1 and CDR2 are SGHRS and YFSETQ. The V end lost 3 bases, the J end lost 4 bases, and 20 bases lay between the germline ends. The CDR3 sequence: CASSSPGGELLYEQYF. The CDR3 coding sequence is TGCGCCAGCAGCTCCCCGGGCGGGGAATTATTATACGAGCAGTACTTC.

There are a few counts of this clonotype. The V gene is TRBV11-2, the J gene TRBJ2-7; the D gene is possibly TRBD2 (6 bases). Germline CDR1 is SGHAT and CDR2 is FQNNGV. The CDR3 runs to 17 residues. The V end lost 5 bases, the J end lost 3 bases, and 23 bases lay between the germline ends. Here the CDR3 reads CASSRASSGLFLYEQYF. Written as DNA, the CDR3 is TGTGCCAGCAGCCGCGCCTCGTCGGGACTTTTCCTCTACGAGCAGTACTTC.

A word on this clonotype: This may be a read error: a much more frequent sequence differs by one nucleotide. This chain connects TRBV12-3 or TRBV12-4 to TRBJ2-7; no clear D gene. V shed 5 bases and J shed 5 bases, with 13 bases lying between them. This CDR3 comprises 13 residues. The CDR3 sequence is CASSRDQADEQYF. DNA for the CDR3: TGTGCCAGCAGTAGAGACCAGGCGGACGAGCAGTACTTC.

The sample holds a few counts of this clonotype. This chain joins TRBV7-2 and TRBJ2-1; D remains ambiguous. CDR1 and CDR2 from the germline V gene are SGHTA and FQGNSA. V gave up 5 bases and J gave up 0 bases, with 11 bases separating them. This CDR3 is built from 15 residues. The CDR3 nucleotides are TGTGCCAGCAGCCCCGAGACTTACTCCTACAATGAGCAGTTCTTC. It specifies CASSPETYSYNEQFF.

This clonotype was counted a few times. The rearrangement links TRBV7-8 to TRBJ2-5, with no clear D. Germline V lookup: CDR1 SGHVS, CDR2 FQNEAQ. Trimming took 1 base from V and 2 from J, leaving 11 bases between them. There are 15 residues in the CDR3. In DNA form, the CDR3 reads TGTGCCAGCAGCTTAGGCAGGATATTGCAAGAGACCCAGTACTTC. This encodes CASSLGRILQETQYF.

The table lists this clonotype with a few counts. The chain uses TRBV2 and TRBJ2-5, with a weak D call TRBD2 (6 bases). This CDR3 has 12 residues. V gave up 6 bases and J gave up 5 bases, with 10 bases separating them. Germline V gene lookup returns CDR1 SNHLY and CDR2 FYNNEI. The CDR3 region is CASSGDSETQYF. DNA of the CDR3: TGTGCCAGCAGCGGGGACTCGGAGACCCAGTACTTC.